The 9 T cell receptor beta chains below were found in one sample sequenced in a study of T cells after yellow fever vaccination. Using its own MiXCR run on the 5' RACE reads, TCRdb lists one record per CDR3 protein. In the table there are 500,000 to 650,000 distinct CDR3 sequences, around an eighth of which are singletons. Sequenced material: PBMCs, taken on the day of the yellow fever booster vaccination. These receptors were taken from a man aged 25-40 years who received the YFV17D yellow fever vaccine.

This clonotype has only a few counts. This chain connects TRBV5-1 to TRBJ2-5; possible D gene TRBD1, 5 bases. The V end was cut by 2 bases, the J end by 2 bases, with 13 bases between. The CDR3 totals 15 residues. Looked up from germline, CDR1 is SGHRS and CDR2 is YFSETQ. This chain's CDR3 is CASSFPGSQQETQYF. CDR3 DNA sequence: TGCGCCAGCAGCTTCCCAGGGTCTCAACAAGAGACCCAGTACTTC.

This clonotype was detected a few times. The chain employs TRBV29-1 and TRBJ2-7; D remains unclear. The CDR3 spans 11 residues. CDR1 is SQVTM and CDR2 is ANQGSEA in the germline V gene. Trimming cost V 6 bases and J 0 bases, with 6 bases left between them. The CDR3 sequence is CSVASSYEQYF. The DNA for the CDR3 is TGCAGCGTGGCCAGCTCCTACGAGCAGTACTTC.

This clonotype appeared a few times. The chain carries TRBV7-2 and TRBJ1-3; D not resolved. The V and J ends lost 3 bases and 3 bases respectively, with 9 bases between them. This CDR3 is 14 amino acids long. Germline V gives CDR1 SGHTA, CDR2 FQGNSA. The CDR3 loop is CASSFQVLGNTIYF. The DNA for the CDR3 is TGTGCCAGCAGCTTTCAGGTTCTTGGAAACACCATATATTTT.

This clonotype has a count of ten or more. V usage is TRBV21-1 and J usage is TRBJ1-1; TRBD1 is the table's D call and was not checked against the DNA. TRBV21-1 is a pseudogene locus. This CDR3 is built from 16 residues. CDR3: CASSKAHREMNTEAFF. The CDR3 coding sequence is TGTGCCAGCAGCAAGGCCCACAGGGAGATGAACACTGAAGCTTTCTTT.

This clonotype was picked up a small number of times. The V and J genes are TRBV21-1 and TRBJ1-6. TRBV21-1 is an annotated pseudogene. There are 15 residues in the CDR3. CDR3 in amino acids: CASSKEAGRNSPLHF. The CDR3 region has the DNA TGTGCCAGCAGCAAAGAGGCAGGGAGGAATTCACCCCTCCACTTT.

This clonotype was detected a few times. This chain links TRBV5-6 with TRBJ1-5; TRBD1 is a possible D gene (6 bases). The CDR3 is 15 residues long. Germline V lookup: CDR1 SGHDT, CDR2 YYEEEE. Trimming took 2 bases from V and 3 from J, leaving 12 bases between them. The CDR3 DNA sequence: TGTGCCAGCAGCTTCATGGGGGGCTTCAATCAGCCCCAGCATTTT. Residues: CASSFMGGFNQPQHF. The full variable domain, in which reference TRBV5-6 and TRBJ1-5 provide the parts outside the CDR3, is DAGVTQSPTHLIKTRGQQVTLRCSPKSGHDTVSWYQQALGQGPQFIFQYYEEEERQRGNFPDRFSGHQFPNYSSELNVNALLLGDSALYLCASSFMGGFNQPQHFGDGTRLSIL.

This clonotype was recorded many times. The CDR3 region is CASSLEARGLAKSPLHF. Written as DNA, the CDR3 is TGTGCCAGCAGCTTAGAGGCCAGGGGATTGGCGAAATCACCCCTCCACTTT. The V and J genes are TRBV7-3 and TRBJ1-6; TRBD1 might be the D (6 bases). V lost 2 bases and J lost 10, with 21 bases in between. The CDR3 consists of 17 residues. Germline assignment: CDR1 SGHTA and CDR2 FQGTGA.

As regards this clonotype: A read error is possible here, since a much larger clone lies one base away. The rearrangement joins TRBV5-1 to TRBJ2-1, with TRBD2 identical over 7 bases. This CDR3 has 17 amino acids. The germline gives CDR1 SGHRS, CDR2 YFSETQ. CDR3 sequence reads: CTSSRGDGTSAVNEQFF. CDR3 nucleotide sequence: TGCACCAGCAGCCGGGGGGATGGTACTAGCGCGGTCAATGAGCAGTTCTTC.

This clonotype has at least ten counts. The chain is built from TRBV5-5 and TRBJ2-1; D ambiguous. This CDR3 has 12 amino acids. Germline V gene sequence: CDR1 SGHKS, CDR2 YYEKEE (reference sequence). Trimming removed 6 bases from V and 8 bases from J, with 12 bases in between. This CDR3 is CASTSTLYEQFF. DNA for the CDR3: TGTGCCAGCACCTCGACTCTCTATGAGCAGTTCTTC.